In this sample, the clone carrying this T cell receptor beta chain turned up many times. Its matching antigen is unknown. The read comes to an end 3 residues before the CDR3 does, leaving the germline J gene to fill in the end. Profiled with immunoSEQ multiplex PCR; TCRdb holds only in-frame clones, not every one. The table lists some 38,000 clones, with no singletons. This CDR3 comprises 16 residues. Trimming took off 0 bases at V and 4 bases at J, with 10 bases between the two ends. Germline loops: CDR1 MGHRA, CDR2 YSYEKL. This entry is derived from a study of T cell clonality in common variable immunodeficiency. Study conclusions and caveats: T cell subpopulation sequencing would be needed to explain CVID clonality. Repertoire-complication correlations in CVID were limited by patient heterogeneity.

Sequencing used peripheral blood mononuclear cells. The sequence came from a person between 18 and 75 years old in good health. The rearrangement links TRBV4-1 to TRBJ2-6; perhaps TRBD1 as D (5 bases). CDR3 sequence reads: CASSQDPGAGANVLTF. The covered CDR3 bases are TGCGCCAGCAGCCAAGATCCTGGGGCCGGGGCCAACGTC.